This entry concerns a single T cell receptor beta chain. Its antigen is not identified. A junction boundary mismatches the germline segment, possibly from a read error. The PCR made use of 60 Vbeta and 13 Jbeta primers. Measured with immunoSEQ multiplex PCR; TCRdb has only the in-frame clones, and not every one. The sample has under 150,000 clones, more than 70% seen once. This sample is drawn from a study of cytomegalovirus exposure and HLA in healthy donors. The CDR3 runs 12 residues. Germline loops: CDR1 SEHNR, CDR2 FQNEAQ (reference sequence). Study-level findings and limits: In a later analysis, CMV-associated beta chains were mostly HLA-associated, it appeared. A later analysis reportedly found that, within productive TCRs, an Asian-associated ancestry cluster had fewer N-insertions than the mean observed across the roughly 730 donors. Previously analyzed data showed that most TCR beta V segments were productive at a frequency of about 87% or about 30%. Cytomegalovirus association was assigned to 150 to 200 TCR beta chains.

The TCR comes from a human donor in good health. V is TRBV7-9 and J is TRBJ1-2; D gene ambiguous. Sequenced material: PBMCs. The CDR3 sequence: CSSSSGSRGYTF. Here the CDR3 DNA reads TGTTCCAGCAGCTCGGGAAGCCGGGGCTACACCTTC.